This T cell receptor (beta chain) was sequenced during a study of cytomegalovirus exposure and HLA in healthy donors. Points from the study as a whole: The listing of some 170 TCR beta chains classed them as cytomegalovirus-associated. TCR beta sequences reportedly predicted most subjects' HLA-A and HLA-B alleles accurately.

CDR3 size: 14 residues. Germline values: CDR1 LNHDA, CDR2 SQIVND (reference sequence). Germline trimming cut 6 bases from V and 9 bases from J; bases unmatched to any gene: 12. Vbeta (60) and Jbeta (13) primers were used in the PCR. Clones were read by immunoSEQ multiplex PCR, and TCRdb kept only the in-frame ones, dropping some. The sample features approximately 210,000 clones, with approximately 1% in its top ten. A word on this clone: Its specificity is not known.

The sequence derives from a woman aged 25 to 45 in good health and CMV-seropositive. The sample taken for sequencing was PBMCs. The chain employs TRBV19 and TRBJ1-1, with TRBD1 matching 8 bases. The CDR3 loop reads CASSEPGQAFQAFF. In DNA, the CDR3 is TGTGCCAGTAGCGAGCCGGGACAGGCTTTTCAAGCTTTCTTT.